The 7 T cell receptor beta chains below come from one sample, sequenced in a study of tissue T cells after allogeneic stem cell transplantation. The time point denotes: mouse harvest day 7 after allogeneic transplant. Tail vein injection delivered 10^7 T-cell-depleted bone marrow cells and 10^6 splenic CD5+ T cells. Profiling relied on immunoSEQ multiplex PCR, and the TCRdb table lists in-frame clones only, not all of them. The sample yields thousands of clones, approximately 47% seen once. Sequenced material: skin. These receptors were collected from a female BALB/c mouse given C57BL/6 T cells with graft-versus-host disease after an allogeneic hematopoietic cell transplant.

Remarks on this clone: Mouse names are used for the genes. The CDR3 region is CASSRGQGNTEVFF. CDR3 DNA (partial): TGTGCTAGCAGTAGAGGGCAGGGAAACACAGAAGTCTTC. This chain links TRBV17 with TRBJ1-1; tentatively, D is TRBD1 (5 bases). The read terminates 1 residue ahead of where the CDR3 ends, so the germline J gene completes it. The CDR3 consists of 14 residues. From germline, CDR1 is MNHDT and CDR2 YYDKIL. V shed 1 base and J shed 1 base, with 7 bases lying between them.

About this clone: Mouse germline and gene names are used. The CDR3 reads CASSRGGQEQYF. CDR3 DNA, as far as it was read: TGTGCCAGCAGTCGAGGGGGGCAGGAACAGTAC. The chain uses TRBV26 and TRBJ2-7; tentative D call: TRBD2 (7 bases). The read comes to an end 1 residue before the CDR3 does, leaving the germline J gene to fill in the end. V was trimmed by 4 bases and J by 7 bases, leaving 11 bases between them. CDR1 and CDR2 (germline): KGHPV, FQNQEV (reference sequence). The CDR3 is made up of 12 amino acids.

To note about this clone: The genes are named according to mouse. The read halts 1 residue ahead of the CDR3 end, with the missing end drawn from the germline J gene. This chain uses TRBV26 with TRBJ2-5, with 8 bases matching TRBD2. With V trimmed by 6 bases and J by 1 base, 3 bases remained unmatched. The CDR3 has 14 amino acids. Germline V gene data show CDR1 as KGHPV and CDR2 as FQNQEV (reference sequence). CDR3 in amino acids: CASSHWGYQDTQYF. Incomplete CDR3 DNA: TGTGCCAGCAGCCACTGGGGGTACCAAGACACCCAGTAC.

Concerning this clone itself: Gene names are the mouse ones. The CDR3 goes on 1 residue after the read ends, and that part is filled in from the germline J gene. The chain carries TRBV26 and TRBJ2-1; no firm D call. Germline-derived CDR1 and CDR2 are KGHPV and FQNQEV (reference sequence). The CDR3 covers 14 residues. V was shortened by 0 bases and J by 1 base, with 4 bases between the two germline ends. The CDR3 spells CASSLSQNYAEQFF. The CDR3 DNA, read in part, is TGTGCCAGCAGTCTGTCCCAAAACTATGCTGAGCAGTTC.

Of note for this clone: Gene names and germline match the mouse. The sequence runs out 1 residue before the end of the CDR3; the remainder is reconstructed from the germline J gene. The same CDR3 arises from other DNA sequences in this sample as well. The chain uses TRBV26 and TRBJ2-2; 9 bases line up with TRBD1. The CDR3 loop spans 15 amino acids. Germline-derived CDR1 and CDR2 are KGHPV and FQNQEV (reference sequence). Unmatched junction bases numbered 3, after V lost 4 bases and J lost 3 bases. This chain's CDR3 is CASSRDRGDTGQLYF. The CDR3 bases that were read are TGTGCCAGCAGTCGTGACAGGGGGGACACCGGGCAGCTCTAC.

Comments on this clone: Any gene name here is a mouse gene name. Read sequence stops 1 residue before the CDR3 end, and the germline J gene provides the missing end. J is TRBJ2-5 and V is TRBV4, with 7 nucleotides matching TRBD2. This CDR3 is built from 13 residues. Per germline, CDR1 LGHDT and CDR2 YNNKQL (reference sequence). With V trimmed by 4 bases and J by 3 bases, 1 base remained unmatched. CDR3 protein: CASSFWGQDTQYF. CDR3 DNA (partial): TGTGCCAGCAGCTTCTGGGGGCAAGACACCCAGTAC.

A remark on this clone: Mouse names are used for the genes. The read terminates 1 residue ahead of where the CDR3 ends, so the germline J gene completes it. The chain has TRBV12-1 and TRBJ2-7; TRBD2 agrees at 11 bases. CDR1 is SGHSN, CDR2 HYEKVE, per germline. The CDR3 consists of 16 residues. The trim removed 3 bases at V and 3 bases at J, leaving 9 bases unmatched. CDR3 sequence: CASSFLRTGGFYEQYF. Partial CDR3 DNA: TGTGCCAGCTCTTTCCTCCGGACTGGGGGGTTCTATGAACAGTAC.